A selection of T cell receptor beta chains follows, all from one sample in a study of naive CD8 T cells in extremely preterm neonates. Data came from immunoSEQ multiplex PCR; TCRdb stores just in-frame clones and leaves some out. This sample yields 5,000 to 6,500 clones, of which about 96% are seen a single time; more than 0.35% belongs to the top ten. Sequences were obtained from naive CD8+ T cells from blood. These receptors all come from a human donor in good health. The CDR3 runs from the conserved cysteine through the conserved F or W. Fields, in order: V gene, clone size, CDR3 length, J gene, D gene, CDR3 protein, CDR3 DNA. The D gene is left open where the match is weak. Not all rows give a size; the values are once, few, many and, for expanded clones, a class.

V: TRBV6-5
size: -
length: 14
J: TRBJ2-4
D: -
CDR3: CASSPGYRVNIQYF
DNA: TGTGCCAGCAGCCCCGGCTACAGGGTAAACATTCAGTACTTC

V: TRBV4-1
size: -
length: 18
J: TRBJ2-1
D: TRBD2
CDR3: CASSQGLAGWSSYNEQFF
DNA: TGCGCCAGCAGCCAGGGGCTAGCGGGTTGGAGCTCCTACAATGAGCAGTTCTTC

V: TRBV28
size: once
length: 14
J: TRBJ1-4
D: TRBD1
CDR3: CASSLDRVSEKLFF
DNA: TGTGCCAGCAGTCTGGACAGGGTTAGTGAAAAACTGTTTTTT

V: TRBV6-6
size: -
length: 15
J: TRBJ1-1
D: -
CDR3: CASSYGGSINTEAFF
DNA: TGTGCCAGCAGTTACGGCGGCAGCATAAACACTGAAGCTTTCTTT

V: TRBV5-1
size: -
length: 16
J: TRBJ1-1
D: TRBD1
CDR3: CASSLEVGTVNTEAFF
DNA: TGCGCCAGCAGCTTGGAGGTTGGGACAGTGAACACTGAAGCTTTCTTT

V: TRBV4-1
size: -
length: 19
J: TRBJ2-1
D: TRBD2
CDR3: CASSQVRTSGSRSGNEQFF
DNA: TGCGCCAGCAGCCAAGTTAGGACTAGCGGGAGTCGGTCGGGGAATGAGCAGTTCTTC

V: TRBV7-8
size: once
length: 16
J: TRBJ1-5
D: TRBD1
CDR3: CASSLGDRVSNQPQHF
DNA: TGTGCCAGCAGCTTAGGGGACAGGGTTAGCAATCAGCCCCAGCATTTT

V: TRBV15
size: -
length: 16
J: TRBJ2-5
D: TRBD1
CDR3: CATSRAHRQGQETQYF
DNA: TGTGCCACCAGCAGAGCTCACCGACAGGGACAAGAGACCCAGTACTTC

V: TRBV6-5
size: -
length: 12
J: TRBJ1-1
D: TRBD1
CDR3: CASSYGGQEAFF
DNA: TGTGCCAGCAGTTACGGGGGACAGGAAGCTTTCTTT

V: TRBV7-2
size: -
length: 14
J: TRBJ2-5
D: TRBD1
CDR3: CATAGQGAQETQYF
DNA: TGTGCCACCGCGGGACAGGGGGCCCAAGAGACCCAGTACTTC

V: TRBV7-8
size: -
length: 13
J: TRBJ2-7
D: TRBD1
CDR3: CASSWDSPGEQYF
DNA: TGTGCCAGCAGCTGGGACAGCCCTGGCGAGCAGTACTTC

V: TRBV7-9
size: -
length: 15
J: TRBJ1-1
D: -
CDR3: CASRLGAAKNTEAFF
DNA: TGTGCCAGCAGGCTAGGGGCAGCGAAGAACACTGAAGCTTTCTTT

V: TRBV7-9
size: -
length: 15
J: TRBJ1-3
D: TRBD1
CDR3: CASSLAGTGGNTIYF
DNA: TGTGCCAGCAGCTTAGCTGGGACAGGGGGAAACACCATATATTTT

V: TRBV7-2
size: -
length: 16
J: TRBJ1-4
D: -
CDR3: CASSLEFQGFNEKLFF
DNA: TGTGCCAGCAGCTTAGAATTTCAGGGATTCAATGAAAAACTGTTTTTT

V: TRBV2
size: -
length: 16
J: TRBJ2-5
D: TRBD2
CDR3: CASSEAGLAGVETQYF
DNA: TGTGCCAGCAGTGAAGCCGGGCTAGCGGGGGTAGAGACCCAGTACTTC

V: TRBV5-1
size: -
length: 16
J: TRBJ2-2
D: TRBD2
CDR3: CASSPSGGAAGGELFF
DNA: TGCGCCAGCAGCCCTAGCGGGGGGGCCGCGGGCGGGGAGCTGTTTTTT

V: TRBV15
size: -
length: 17
J: TRBJ1-2
D: -
CDR3: CATSLSGGCGKTYGYTF
DNA: TGTGCCACCAGCCTGAGTGGAGGGTGTGGAAAGACCTATGGCTACACCTTC

V: TRBV7-2
size: -
length: 16
J: TRBJ2-3
D: -
CDR3: CASSLGPLGGTDTQYF
DNA: TGTGCCAGCAGCTTAGGGCCCCTAGGTGGCACAGATACGCAGTATTTT

V: TRBV6-5
size: -
length: 16
J: TRBJ2-7
D: TRBD1
CDR3: CASSYSPTGAAYEQYF
DNA: TGTGCCAGCAGTTACTCTCCGACAGGGGCCGCCTACGAGCAGTACTTC

V: TRBV6-1
size: once
length: 15
J: TRBJ2-3
D: -
CDR3: CASSDLPGTPDTQYF
DNA: TGTGCCAGCAGTGACCTTCCAGGTACCCCAGATACGCAGTATTTT

V: TRBV30
size: -
length: 15
J: TRBJ1-3
D: -
CDR3: CAWSPGHLSGNTIYF
DNA: TGTGCCTGGAGCCCGGGACACCTCTCTGGAAACACCATATATTTT

V: TRBV14
size: -
length: 11
J: TRBJ2-1
D: TRBD1
CDR3: CASGTGVRQFF
DNA: TGTGCCAGCGGTACAGGGGTGAGGCAGTTCTTC

V: TRBV7-2
size: -
length: 19
J: TRBJ2-5
D: -
CDR3: CASSRPGGQASGYSQTQYF
DNA: TGTGCCAGCAGCCGTCCCGGGGGGCAAGCGTCAGGGTATAGTCAGACCCAGTACTTC

V: TRBV10-3
size: -
length: 15
J: TRBJ2-5
D: -
CDR3: CAISDGVLNRETQYF
DNA: TGTGCCATCAGTGACGGGGTTCTAAACCGGGAGACCCAGTACTTC

V: TRBV2
size: -
length: 13
J: TRBJ2-7
D: -
CDR3: CASRTGTKYEQYF
DNA: TGTGCCAGCAGAACAGGGACTAAATACGAGCAGTACTTC

V: TRBV20-1
size: -
length: 11
J: TRBJ1-2
D: -
CDR3: CSGDNSPGYTF
DNA: TGCAGTGGAGACAATTCCCCTGGCTACACCTTC

V: TRBV9
size: -
length: 24
J: TRBJ2-1
D: -
CDR3: CASSARVRDRETAGDMGRDNEQFF
DNA: TGTGCCAGCAGCGCCCGAGTCCGGGACAGGGAAACAGCGGGAGACATGGGGAGAGACAATGAGCAGTTCTTC

V: TRBV19
size: -
length: 17
J: TRBJ1-2
D: TRBD1
CDR3: CASRSGTGGSERYGYTF
DNA: TGTGCCAGTAGGTCCGGGACAGGGGGCTCTGAACGCTATGGCTACACCTTC

V: TRBV28
size: -
length: 17
J: TRBJ2-6
D: TRBD1
CDR3: CASSLPQGAYGANVLTF
DNA: TGTGCCAGCAGTTTACCACAGGGGGCGTACGGGGCCAACGTCCTGACTTTC

V: TRBV18
size: once
length: 12
J: TRBJ2-1
D: -
CDR3: CASSLSTGEQFF
DNA: TGTGCCAGCTCACTATCGACTGGTGAGCAGTTCTTC

V: TRBV28
size: -
length: 16
J: TRBJ2-7
D: TRBD2
CDR3: CASSSGGAHATYEQYF
DNA: TGTGCCAGCAGCTCCGGGGGGGCCCATGCTACCTACGAGCAGTACTTC

V: TRBV19
size: -
length: 15
J: TRBJ2-4
D: TRBD1
CDR3: CASSPRTGAKNIQYF
DNA: TGTGCCAGTAGTCCTCGGACAGGAGCCAAAAACATTCAGTACTTC

V: TRBV19
size: -
length: 15
J: TRBJ2-7
D: TRBD2
CDR3: CASSTGLAAPYEQYF
DNA: TGTGCCAGTAGTACGGGACTAGCGGCTCCCTACGAGCAGTACTTC

V: TRBV29-1
size: -
length: 13
J: TRBJ1-1
D: -
CDR3: CSAHRGMNTEAFF
DNA: TGCAGCGCCCACCGAGGGATGAACACTGAAGCTTTCTTT

V: TRBV6-5
size: -
length: 11
J: TRBJ2-1
D: -
CDR3: CASSYLDEQFF
DNA: TGTGCCAGCAGTTACCTAGATGAGCAGTTCTTC

V: TRBV7-8
size: -
length: 20
J: TRBJ2-1
D: -
CDR3: CASSLPGWGDSTASYDEQFF
DNA: TGTGCCAGCAGCTTACCGGGCTGGGGGGACAGTACGGCCAGTTACGATGAGCAGTTCTTC

V: TRBV18
size: -
length: 17
J: TRBJ1-3
D: -
CDR3: CASSPRAPGPSGNTIYF
DNA: TGTGCCAGCTCACCCAGGGCCCCCGGACCATCTGGAAACACCATATATTTT

V: TRBV11-3
size: -
length: 14
J: TRBJ2-1
D: TRBD2
CDR3: CASSGGSSYNEQFF
DNA: TGTGCCAGCAGCGGCGGGAGCTCCTACAATGAGCAGTTCTTC

V: TRBV4-1
size: -
length: 18
J: TRBJ1-4
D: -
CDR3: CASSQEGARGRVGEKLFF
DNA: TGCGCCAGCAGCCAAGAAGGCGCTCGAGGGAGAGTAGGAGAAAAACTGTTTTTT

V: TRBV28
size: -
length: 13
J: TRBJ1-1
D: -
CDR3: CASRQTMNTEAFF
DNA: TGTGCCAGCAGACAGACCATGAACACTGAAGCTTTCTTT

V: TRBV4-2
size: -
length: 19
J: TRBJ2-5
D: TRBD2
CDR3: CASSPSGASAGGIQETQYF
DNA: TGTGCCAGCAGCCCTTCCGGCGCCTCCGCGGGGGGGATACAAGAGACCCAGTACTTC

V: TRBV5-1
size: -
length: 15
J: TRBJ2-1
D: -
CDR3: CASSLSRSSYNEQFF
DNA: TGCGCCAGCAGCTTATCTCGGTCCTCCTACAATGAGCAGTTCTTC

V: TRBV27
size: -
length: 14
J: TRBJ2-5
D: TRBD2
CDR3: CASRDGLAGETQYF
DNA: TGTGCCAGCAGGGATGGGCTAGCGGGAGAGACCCAGTACTTC

V: TRBV2
size: -
length: 16
J: TRBJ2-7
D: TRBD1
CDR3: CASSHPVRDRAYEQYF
DNA: TGTGCCAGCAGTCATCCTGTCCGGGACAGGGCCTACGAGCAGTACTTC

V: TRBV7-2
size: -
length: 14
J: TRBJ2-7
D: TRBD1
CDR3: CASSLGTGKSEQYF
DNA: TGTGCCAGCAGCTTAGGGACAGGGAAAAGCGAGCAGTACTTC

V: TRBV7-9
size: -
length: 14
J: TRBJ2-7
D: TRBD1
CDR3: CASSTGAASYEQYF
DNA: TGTGCCAGCAGCACAGGGGCAGCTTCCTACGAGCAGTACTTC

V: TRBV18
size: -
length: 15
J: TRBJ1-4
D: TRBD1
CDR3: CASSRSSTGVEKLFF
DNA: TGTGCCAGCTCGCGCTCGAGTACAGGGGTAGAAAAACTGTTTTTT